This T cell receptor beta chain is drawn from a study of T cell responses to AZD1222 COVID-19 vaccine. The data were produced by immunoSEQ multiplex PCR, yet TCRdb's version contains in-frame clones alone and is incomplete. The sample yields roughly 20,000 clones, 80% to 85% seen once. Germline CDR1 reads SNHLY; CDR2 reads FYNNEI. V was pared by 7 bases and J by 0 bases, with 13 bases between. The CDR3 is 15 amino acids. As regards this clone: What it binds is unknown.

Broader study findings: Only 6 or 7 individuals given AZD1222 were seropositive at baseline.

Sequencing used peripheral blood, obtained 28 days after the second AZD1222 dose. This sequence originates from an adult who received the AZD1222 COVID-19 vaccine. The rearrangement joins TRBV2 to TRBJ2-1, with a tentative D call TRBD1 (6 bases). The CDR3 coding sequence is TGTGCCAGCACCTACGACAGGAACTCCTACAATGAGCAGTTCTTC. Protein sequence: CASTYDRNSYNEQFF.